This paragraph reports one T cell receptor beta chain. This entry belongs to a study of blood T cell repertoires in COVID-19. Study context: From the United States, Italy and Spain came samples of acute and convalescent COVID-19.

V was pared by 0 bases and J by 2 bases, with 14 bases between. The CDR3 has 17 residues. Seattle patients were enrolled while actively infected and followed longitudinally. Source study methods: It was from reference gene primer amplification that nucleated cell counts were estimated. This table comes from immunoSEQ multiplex PCR, and its TCRdb copy is limited to in-frame clones, with some not included. V, J and clone size were drawn from that table, and D and trimming were deduced from the DNA. Altogether about 130,000 clones are present, more than 75% being singletons, with the ten largest covering more than 9.5%.

The chain carries TRBV23-1 and TRBJ1-5, with a possible D match to TRBD1 (6 bases). TRBV23-1 is recorded as an ORF, its role being uncertain. Sequencing was done on a sample of peripheral blood. The sequence was collected from a woman in her sixties or seventies with COVID-19, enrolled during active disease. The CDR3, as DNA: TGCGCCAGCAGTCAATCGTCCCCAGGGGACCGCAATCAGCCCCAGCATTTT. It specifies CASSQSSPGDRNQPQHF.